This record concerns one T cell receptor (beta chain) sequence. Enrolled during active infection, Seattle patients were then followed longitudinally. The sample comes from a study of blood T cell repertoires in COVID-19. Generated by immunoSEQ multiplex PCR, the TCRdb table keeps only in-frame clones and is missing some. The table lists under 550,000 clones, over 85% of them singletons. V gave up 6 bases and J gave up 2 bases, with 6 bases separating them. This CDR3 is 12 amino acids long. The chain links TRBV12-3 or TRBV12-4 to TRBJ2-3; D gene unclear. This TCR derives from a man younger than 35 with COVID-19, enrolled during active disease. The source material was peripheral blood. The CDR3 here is CASSLLTDTQYF. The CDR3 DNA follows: TGTGCCAGCAGCCTTCTCACAGATACGCAGTATTTT.